This T cell receptor beta chain was captured by sequencing in a study of blood T cell repertoires in COVID-19. About the research overall: From the United States, Italy and Spain came samples of acute and convalescent COVID-19. The cDNA or gDNA used as material had been derived from T cells, B-cell-depleted T cells, or PBMCs.

As handled by the study authors: Nucleated cell number was recorded as an estimate derived from reference gene primer amplification. Only in-frame clones appear in the TCRdb table, and some are missing; sequencing was by immunoSEQ multiplex PCR. V, J and clone size reflect that table, while D and trimming were determined from the DNA. The data show some 91,000 clones, with 90% seen just once and 1.5% to 2% held by the top ten. V lost 3 bases and J lost 7, with 6 bases in between. Germline CDR1 and CDR2: LGHDT and YNNKEL (reference sequence). The CDR3 extends over 11 amino acids. In this sample, this clone turned up a few times.

Sample: peripheral blood. The chain has TRBV3-1 (or the pseudogene TRBV3-2) and TRBJ1-1; D gene ambiguous. The TCR comes from a man aged 60-69 years with acute or convalescent COVID-19. The CDR3 loop reads CASSQSYEAFF. The CDR3 nucleotides are TGTGCCAGCAGCCAGTCTTATGAAGCTTTCTTT.